The clone carrying this T cell receptor beta chain has a count of ten or more. Its antigen remains unknown. The sample comes from a study of T-cell reconstitution after alpha-beta-depleted transplantation in children. Broader study findings: Newly produced T cells mostly accounted for T-cell counts and diversity one year post-transplant.

Unique molecular identifiers were incorporated during preparation of the TCRbeta library. TCRdb reprocessed the PCR reads via MiXCR and lists one record per CDR3 protein. The sample shows under 100,000 distinct CDR3 sequences, 15% to 17% of them seen only once. This CDR3 is 14 amino acids long. Germline V CDR1 and CDR2: SGHTA, FQGNSA. Between the trimmed V and J ends, which lost 4 bases and 4 bases, there was a span of 13 bases. V gene TRBV7-2 combines with J gene TRBJ2-5; D is ambiguous. The clonotype comes from a male patient aged 2-15 years who had a stem cell transplant for acute lymphoblastic leukemia, so the T cells may come from the graft donor. Source: PBMCs, mostly from graft donor cells, taken 180 days after TCRalphabeta/CD19-depleted stem cell transplant. CDR3 sequence: CASSSAQIGETQYF. The DNA of the CDR3 is TGTGCCAGCAGCTCCGCGCAGATAGGAGAGACCCAGTACTTC.